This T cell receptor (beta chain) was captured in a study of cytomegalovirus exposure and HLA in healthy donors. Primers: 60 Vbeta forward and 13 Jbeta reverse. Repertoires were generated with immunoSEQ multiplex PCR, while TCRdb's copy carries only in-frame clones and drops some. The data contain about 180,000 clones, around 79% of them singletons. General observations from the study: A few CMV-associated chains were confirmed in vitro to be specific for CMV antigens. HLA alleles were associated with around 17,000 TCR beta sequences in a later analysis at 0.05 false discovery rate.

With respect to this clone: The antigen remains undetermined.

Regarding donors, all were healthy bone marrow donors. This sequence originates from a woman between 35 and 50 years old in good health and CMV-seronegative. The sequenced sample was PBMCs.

CDR3: CASSQVQSTDTQYF. The CDR3 DNA reads TGCGCCAGCAGCCAAGTCCAGTCCACAGATACGCAGTATTTT. The gene calls are TRBV4-1 and TRBJ2-3; no reliable D call. This CDR3 has 14 residues. Germline V gene lookup returns CDR1 MGHRA and CDR2 YSYEKL. With 1 base removed from V and 2 bases from J, the gap between germline ends came to 7 bases.